The 2 T cell receptor beta chains below were found in one sample sequenced in a study of blood T cell repertoires in COVID-19. This table comes from immunoSEQ multiplex PCR, and its TCRdb copy is limited to in-frame clones, with some not included. The sample lists about 170,000 clones; 79% were seen once. Sequenced: PBMCs or T cells enriched from blood (not recorded which). Receptors originate from a woman in her 70s in a cohort exposed to, infected with or recovered from COVID-19 (not recorded which).

The chain uses TRBV7-2 and TRBJ1-1; TRBD1 matches at 8 bases. V lost 4 bases and J lost 4; bases outside the gene matches: 8. Germline CDR1 is SGHTA and CDR2 is FQGNSA. The CDR3 length is 15 residues. The CDR3 protein is CASSYGQGGATEAFF. DNA for the CDR3: TGTGCCAGCAGCTACGGACAGGGAGGTGCCACTGAAGCTTTCTTT.

This chain links TRBV6-5 with TRBJ2-7, with 7 positions matching TRBD1. The CDR3 totals 13 residues. Germline CDR1 reads MNHEY; CDR2 reads SVGAGI. V lost 8 bases and J lost 2; bases outside the gene matches: 6. Written as DNA, the CDR3 is TGTGCCAGCGCCAGGGGGAACACCTACGAGCAGTACTTC. This codes for CASARGNTYEQYF.